The clone carrying this TCR beta chain was counted many times. The V end was cut by 5 bases, the J end by 1 base, with 15 bases between. The CDR3 is 16 residues long. This sample was included in a study of T cells in Graves' hyperthyroidism and ophthalmopathy. Amplified TCR beta CDR3 regions came from RNA transcripts. HTBI primers were the set used in a first-round RT-PCR of the TCR CDR3. Using its own MiXCR run on the multiplex PCR reads, TCRdb lists one record per CDR3 protein. The table lists 500,000 to 650,000 distinct CDR3 sequences, roughly 15% of them singletons. The chain has TRBV12-3 or TRBV12-4 and TRBJ1-3; D possibly corresponds to TRBD1 (6 bases). The receptor's source is a woman aged 45 to 65 with Graves' ophthalmopathy. Specimen: blood. CDR3 bases: TGTGCCAGCAGTCCAAATACAGGGACGTCTGGAAACACCATATATTTT. It yields the protein CASSPNTGTSGNTIYF.